This entry lists 20 T cell receptor beta chains sequenced from one sample in a study of blood T cell repertoires in COVID-19 (TCRdb year 2020). Receptors were amplified or captured by the immunoSEQ multiplex PCR assay. TCRdb limited this immuneACCESS table to in-frame rearrangements with V and J called. A share of clones is missing; checked studies link under half to unresolved V genes, and the rest is unexplained. In this sample the table shows 450,000 or so clones, about 88% of which occur a single time. The top ten hold around 0.9% of the sample. The sequencing sample was made of peripheral blood. These receptors originate from a man younger than 35 with COVID-19, enrolled during active disease.

The J gene is TRBJ2-1, the V gene TRBV6-8; 13 nucleotides match TRBD2. Germline CDR1 reads MNHGY; CDR2 reads SAAAGT. This CDR3 has 18 amino acids. Trimming took 2 bases from V and 0 from J; bases not matched to a gene: 4. The CDR3: CASSYGTSGAGSYNEQFF. CDR3 sequence (DNA): TGTGCCAGCAGTTACGGGACTAGCGGGGCGGGCTCCTACAATGAGCAGTTCTTC.

The chain has TRBV7-2 and TRBJ2-7; TRBD1 might be the D (5 bases). There are 14 residues in the CDR3. Germline V gene sequence: CDR1 SGHTA, CDR2 FQGNSA. V dropped 5 bases and J dropped 0 bases, with 11 bases sitting between them. The CDR3 sequence: CASSLGHLSYEQYF. The CDR3 DNA sequence: TGTGCCAGCAGCCTCGGACACCTCTCCTACGAGCAGTACTTC.

This chain uses TRBV5-3 with TRBJ1-1; D not resolved. TRBV5-3 is given ORF status, its function remaining uncertain. The V and J ends lost 5 bases and 1 base respectively, with 12 bases between them. CDR3 length: 14 residues. CDR3 DNA sequence: TGTGCCAGAAGGCGCCTTCCGAAGAACACTGAAGCTTTCTTT. Its protein product is CARRRLPKNTEAFF.

The CDR3 protein is CASSWTSGVAVLETQYF. The CDR3 bases are TGTGCCAGCTCATGGACTAGCGGGGTTGCTGTCTTGGAGACCCAGTACTTC. V is TRBV2 and J is TRBJ2-5, with TRBD2 identical over 12 bases. The germline CDR1 and CDR2 sequences are SNHLY and FYNNEI. V trimming: 8 bases; J trimming: 5 bases; junction bases outside the gene matches: 15. This CDR3 has 17 amino acids.

This clone was picked up one time. The gene calls are TRBV19 and TRBJ2-2; 7 bases agree with TRBD2. Germline CDR1 reads LNHDA; CDR2 reads SQIVND (reference sequence). The junction had 5 bases not matched to a gene; V was cut back by 3 bases and J by 1 base. There are 16 residues in the CDR3. The CDR3 loop reads CASSIFASGNTGELFF. Written as DNA, the CDR3 is TGTGCCAGTAGTATTTTTGCTAGCGGGAACACCGGGGAGCTGTTTTTT. Complete variable domain (other parts from reference TRBV19 and TRBJ2-2): DGGITQSPKYLFRKEGQNVTLSCEQNLNHDAMYWYRQDPGQGLRLIYYSQIVNDFQKGDIAEGYSVSREKKESFPLTVTSAQKNPTAFYLCASSIFASGNTGELFFGEGSRLTVL.

V gene TRBV5-4 combines with J gene TRBJ2-1; D perhaps matches TRBD2 (5 bases). Germline CDR1 is SGHNT and CDR2 is YYREEE (reference sequence). The CDR3 has 15 residues. V was trimmed by 3 bases and J by 2 bases, leaving 12 bases between them. The CDR3 region is CASSSQVGAYNEQFF. The CDR3 bases are TGTGCCAGCAGCTCGCAAGTCGGGGCCTACAATGAGCAGTTCTTC.

This chain joins TRBV30 and TRBJ1-5; unclear D gene. CDR3 length: 15 amino acids. V lost 4 bases to trimming and J lost 6 bases, with 19 bases between them. Germline loops: CDR1 GTSNPN, CDR2 SVGIG (reference sequence). The CDR3 region is CAWNPPGTSAQPQHF. The CDR3 nucleotides read TGTGCCTGGAATCCTCCGGGTACATCAGCTCAGCCCCAGCATTTT.

The gene calls are TRBV9 and TRBJ2-1; 7 bases align to TRBD1. This CDR3 is built from 15 residues. With 1 base clipped from V and 6 bases from J, the junction kept 7 bases outside the gene matches. From germline, CDR1 is SGDLS and CDR2 YYNGEE. In nucleotides, the CDR3 is TGTGCCAGCAGCGTACAAGGGGGCATATTCAATGAGCAGTTCTTC. This encodes CASSVQGGIFNEQFF.

The rearrangement joins TRBV19 to TRBJ2-7; maybe TRBD1 (6 bases). The ends were cut back, 5 bases at V and 5 bases at J, with 16 bases in the middle. The germline V gene encodes CDR1 LNHDA and CDR2 SQIVND (reference sequence). The CDR3 extends over 14 amino acids. For the CDR3, the DNA is TGTGCCAGTAGTGAGCCGGGCAGGGGCCACGAGCAGTACTTC. It is translated as CASSEPGRGHEQYF.

In this sample, this clone turned up once. The rearrangement uses TRBV11-2 and TRBJ2-7; 8 nucleotides line up with TRBD1. This CDR3 region has 15 residues. After removal of 3 bases from V and 1 base from J, the junction contained 5 bases not matched to a gene. Germline loops: CDR1 SGHAT, CDR2 FQNNGV. CDR3 sequence: CASSFGTGLSYEQYF. The CDR3 coding sequence is TGTGCCAGCAGCTTTGGGACAGGCCTTTCCTACGAGCAGTACTTC.

The genes are TRBV28 and TRBJ2-3; 8 nucleotides line up with TRBD2. The CDR3 covers 17 residues. The J segment lost 1 base and the V segment lost 6 bases, leaving 12 bases of the junction unmatched. Germline CDR1 is MDHEN and CDR2 is SYDVKM. CDR3 loop: CASREAGLGMRTDTQYF. As DNA, the CDR3 is TGTGCCAGCAGGGAGGCGGGACTAGGTATGCGCACAGATACGCAGTATTTT.

This clone was picked up a small number of times. The chain employs TRBV3-1 (or the pseudogene TRBV3-2) and TRBJ1-6; 7 nucleotides line up with TRBD1. Trimming removed 1 base from V and 12 bases from J; junction bases left unmatched: 9. The CDR3 sequence is 15 residues long. CDR1 and CDR2 from the germline V gene are LGHDT and YNNKEL (reference sequence). In DNA, the CDR3 is TGTGCCAGCAGCCAAGGAAAGGGGGCCTCGGAACCCCTCCACTTT. It translates to CASSQGKGASEPLHF.

The chain combines TRBV25-1 with TRBJ2-5, with D possibly being TRBD2 (5 bases). This CDR3 has 14 amino acids. Trimming left V 2 bases short and J 0 bases short, with 7 bases between. Germline CDR1 MGHDK, CDR2 SYGVNS. The CDR3 reads CASSEIANQETQYF. In DNA, the CDR3 is TGTGCCAGCAGTGAAATAGCGAACCAAGAGACCCAGTACTTC.

The DNA for the CDR3 is TGTGCCAGCAGCCAAGAAGACTCCGCACCGCACACTGAAGCTTTCTTT. Translated, it gives CASSQEDSAPHTEAFF. The rearrangement uses TRBV4-2 and TRBJ1-1, with no clear D. Germline values: CDR1 LGHNA, CDR2 YNFKEQ. The CDR3 runs to 16 residues. Trimming took off 0 bases at V and 3 bases at J, with 14 bases between the two ends.

V gene TRBV11-2 combines with J gene TRBJ2-1, with D possibly matching TRBD2 (6 bases). Germline V gene sequence: CDR1 SGHAT, CDR2 FQNNGV. V was clipped by 0 bases and J by 8 bases, with 14 bases between them. CDR3 length: 15 residues. CDR3 in DNA: TGTGCCAGCAGCTTAGATCTGGGGGAGGCTGATGAGCAGTTCTTC. Translated, it gives CASSLDLGEADEQFF.

The rearrangement uses TRBV19 and TRBJ2-7; 11 bases align to TRBD1. Germline V CDR1 and CDR2: LNHDA, SQIVND (reference sequence). The CDR3 spans 14 residues. With 6 bases clipped from V and 3 bases from J, the junction kept 4 bases outside the gene matches. DNA of the CDR3: TGTGCCAGTAGGGACAGGGGGCGAAACTACGAGCAGTACTTC. Translating it yields CASRDRGRNYEQYF.

The V gene is TRBV5-1, the J gene TRBJ2-1; D possibly corresponds to TRBD1 (6 bases). The CDR3 length is 16 residues. From germline, CDR1 is SGHRS and CDR2 YFSETQ. V lost 2 bases and J lost 9, with 21 bases in between. The CDR3 spells CASSFFSDSLGSEQFF. The CDR3 region has the DNA TGCGCCAGCAGCTTCTTCTCGGACAGCCTCGGGTCTGAGCAGTTCTTC.

The V gene is TRBV24-1, the J gene TRBJ1-5, with D possibly being TRBD1 (5 bases). The CDR3 length is 14 residues. Germline V gene data show CDR1 as KGHDR and CDR2 as SFDVKD. V gave up 3 bases and J gave up 5 bases, with 10 bases separating them. CDR3 sequence reads: CATSDGSRDQPQHF. The CDR3 bases are TGTGCCACCAGTGATGGAAGCAGGGATCAGCCCCAGCATTTT.

The V and J genes are TRBV5-4 and TRBJ2-3, with D possibly TRBD2 on 5 matching bases. Germline CDR1 and CDR2: SGHNT and YYREEE (reference sequence). V shed 5 bases and J shed 0 bases, with 16 bases lying between them. This CDR3 has 16 amino acids. This chain's CDR3 is CASRPWTRTSTDTQYF. The CDR3 coding sequence is TGTGCCAGCAGACCGTGGACTCGAACTAGCACAGATACGCAGTATTTT.

The chain joins TRBV30 to TRBJ2-2, with TRBD2 identical over 8 bases. The J segment lost 0 bases and the V segment lost 2 bases, leaving 11 bases of the junction unmatched. The CDR3 covers 18 residues. CDR1 GTSNPN and CDR2 SVGIG come from the germline V gene (reference sequence). CDR3 region: CAWSCERGGNSNTGELFF. Written as DNA, the CDR3 is TGTGCCTGGAGTTGTGAACGGGGGGGTAACTCGAACACCGGGGAGCTGTTTTTT.